This T cell receptor beta chain was sequenced during a study of blood T cell repertoires in COVID-19. Across the study: PBMCs, B-cell-depleted T cells, or T cells were the source of the cDNA or gDNA that made up the material.

V was cut by 8 bases and J by 5 bases, with 12 bases left in between. The germline V gene encodes CDR1 SNHLY and CDR2 FYNNEI. This CDR3 is 13 amino acids long. Method: immunoSEQ multiplex PCR; TCRdb's copy keeps in-frame clones and lacks some. The table shows a few hundred thousand clones, with 90% occurring only once. Clinical histories supplied by participants themselves formed the basis of cohort assignment. The clonotype comes from a young man who had recovered from COVID-19. The chain recombines TRBV2 with TRBJ2-2; D perhaps matches TRBD1 (5 bases). The specimen was PBMCs or T cells enriched from blood (not recorded which). The CDR3 region is CASERGGTGELFF. In DNA, the CDR3 is TGTGCCAGCGAAAGGGGTGGTACCGGGGAGCTGTTTTTT. Full variable domain (missing parts from reference TRBV2 and TRBJ2-2): EPEVTQTPSHQVTQMGQEVILRCVPISNHLYFYWYRQILGQKVEFLVSFYNNEISEKSEIFDDQFSVERPDGSNFTLKIRSTKLEDSAMYFCASERGGTGELFFGEGSRLTVL.